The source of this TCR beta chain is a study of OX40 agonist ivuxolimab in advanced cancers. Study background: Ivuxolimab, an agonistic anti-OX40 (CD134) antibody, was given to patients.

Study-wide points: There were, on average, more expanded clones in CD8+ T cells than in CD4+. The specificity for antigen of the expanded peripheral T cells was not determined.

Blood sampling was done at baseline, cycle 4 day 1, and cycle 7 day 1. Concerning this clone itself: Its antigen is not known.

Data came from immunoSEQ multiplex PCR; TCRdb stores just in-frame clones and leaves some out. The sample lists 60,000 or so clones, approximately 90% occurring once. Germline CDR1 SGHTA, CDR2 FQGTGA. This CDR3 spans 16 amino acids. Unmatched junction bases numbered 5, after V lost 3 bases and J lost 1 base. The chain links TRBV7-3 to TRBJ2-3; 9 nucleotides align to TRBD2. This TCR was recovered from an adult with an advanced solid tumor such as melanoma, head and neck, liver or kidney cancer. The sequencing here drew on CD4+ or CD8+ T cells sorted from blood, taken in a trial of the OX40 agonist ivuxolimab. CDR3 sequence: CASSFSSGARTDTQYF. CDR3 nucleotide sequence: TGTGCCAGCAGCTTTTCTAGCGGGGCCCGCACAGATACGCAGTATTTT.